The 18 T cell receptor beta chains listed next were all sequenced from one sample in a study of blood T cells in healthy people across ages. For the second PCR, which ran for about 7 to 11 cycles, a sample-barcoded 5' primer and a J-beta primer mix were used. TCRdb re-called the 5' RACE reads with MiXCR, one entry per CDR3 protein. The data hold about 500,000 distinct CDR3 sequences, with around 24% observed a single time. These data also formed part of another study, on T cells of mothers and their children.

The sample comprised blood. The receptors were gathered from a boy aged 10-17 years in good health.

There are a few counts of this clonotype. The chain uses TRBV20-1 and TRBJ2-3; perhaps TRBD1 as D (6 bases). The CDR3 has 14 amino acids. V lost 0 bases and J 3 bases, leaving 10 bases between the germline ends. Per the germline V gene, CDR1 is DFQATT and CDR2 is SNEGSKA (reference sequence). This CDR3 reads CSARDLQGTDTQYF. The CDR3 bases are TGCAGTGCTAGAGATCTCCAGGGGACAGATACGCAGTATTTT.

This clonotype occurred a few times. This chain uses TRBV20-1 with TRBJ2-5; 10 positions agree with TRBD2. The CDR3 loop spans 14 amino acids. Germline-derived CDR1 and CDR2 are DFQATT and SNEGSKA (reference sequence). J lost 5 bases, V lost 4 bases, and 7 bases had no gene match. CDR3 amino acids: CSATSGGSWETQYF. CDR3 DNA: TGCAGTGCTACTAGCGGGGGCTCATGGGAGACCCAGTACTTC.

The V call is TRBV3-1, the J call TRBJ2-1; D is perhaps TRBD2 (5 bases). Germline loops: CDR1 LGHDT, CDR2 YNNKEL (reference sequence). The CDR3 consists of 16 residues. Trimming took off 3 bases at V and 4 bases at J, with 16 bases between the two ends. This CDR3 is CASSQSGIPLYNEQFF. DNA of the CDR3: TGTGCCAGCAGCCAGTCCGGGATCCCCCTTTACAATGAGCAGTTCTTC.

The chain is built from TRBV6-2 or TRBV6-3 and TRBJ2-5; 10 positions agree with TRBD2. The DNA end is a closer match to TRBJ2-7, so the J assignment may be wrong. The CDR3 has 13 amino acids. From germline, CDR1 is MNHEY and CDR2 SVGEGT. CDR3 sequence reads: CASSRAGGVEQYF. The CDR3 DNA is TGTGCCAGCAGTCGAGCGGGAGGGGTCGAGCAGTACTTC.

The chain links TRBV4-3 to TRBJ2-3, with D hard to call. Germline V gives CDR1 LGHNA, CDR2 YSLEER. V lost 1 base and J 4 bases, leaving 6 bases between the germline ends. CDR3 size: 13 residues. In DNA form, the CDR3 reads TGCGCCAGCAGCCAAGCTCAGGCAGATACGCAGTATTTT. Translated: CASSQAQADTQYF.

The genes are TRBV2 and TRBJ2-2; no firm D call. The V gene lost 7 bases and the J gene lost 6 bases, with 15 bases spanning the gap. The CDR3 runs to 14 residues. Germline CDR1 reads SNHLY; CDR2 reads FYNNEI. CDR3 sequence (DNA): TGTGCCAGCAACGAACTTGGCGGCTCCGGGGAGCTGTTTTTT. Its protein is CASNELGGSGELFF.

V is TRBV10-3 and J is TRBJ1-2; the D gene is possibly TRBD1 (5 bases). Between the trimmed V and J ends, which lost 4 bases and 2 bases, there was a span of 11 bases. The CDR3 length is 14 residues. Per germline, CDR1 ENHRY and CDR2 SYGVKD. Here the CDR3 DNA reads TGTGCCATCAGTGGGTCAGGGATGAACTATGGCTACACCTTC. Amino acid sequence: CAISGSGMNYGYTF.

This chain links TRBV7-8 with TRBJ1-4; 7 positions agree with TRBD1. J gave up 12 bases and V 6 bases, and 13 bases lay outside the gene matches. The CDR3 covers 14 residues. Germline V gives CDR1 SGHVS, CDR2 FQNEAQ. The CDR3 region is CASSSMTGLAELFF. The CDR3 DNA sequence: TGTGCCAGCAGTTCAATGACAGGGTTGGCAGAACTGTTTTTT.

V is TRBV28 and J is TRBJ1-5, with D tentatively TRBD1 (5 bases). Germline CDR1 reads MDHEN; CDR2 reads SYDVKM. The CDR3 is 16 residues long. V was trimmed by 8 bases and J by 1 base, leaving 18 bases between them. Here the CDR3 DNA reads TGTGCCAGCGGGAAAAAAAGGGGAACAAGCAATCAGCCCCAGCATTTT. Amino acid sequence: CASGKKRGTSNQPQHF.

In this sample, this clonotype turned up a few times. V usage is TRBV29-1 and J usage is TRBJ2-5; maybe TRBD2 (6 bases). With the DNA end fitting TRBJ2-7 better, the J assignment may be wrong. Germline values: CDR1 SQVTM, CDR2 ANQGSEA. The CDR3 is 13 amino acids. The CDR3 is CSVAGLRAYEQYF. As DNA, the CDR3 is TGCAGCGTTGCGGGACTGAGAGCCTACGAGCAGTACTTC.

This chain links TRBV3-1 with TRBJ2-1; D might be TRBD1 (5 bases). CDR1 and CDR2 from the germline V gene are LGHDT and YNNKEL (reference sequence). The length of the CDR3 is 16 residues. V dropped 3 bases and J dropped 7 bases, with 19 bases sitting between them. CDR3 DNA: TGTGCCAGCAGCCATACGACGGTTAGGGGTCCAAATGAGCAGTTCTTC. Translating gives CASSHTTVRGPNEQFF.

This clonotype was detected a few times. The chain carries TRBV6-5 and TRBJ2-1; D gene uncertain. Judging by the DNA end, TRBJ2-7 fits better; the J call may be wrong. The CDR3 covers 14 residues. CDR1 and CDR2 from the germline V gene are MNHEY and SVGAGI. CDR3 coding DNA: TGTGCCAGCAGTTACTCGTATCGTGCCTACGAGCAGTACTTC. Residues: CASSYSYRAYEQYF.

This clonotype was detected a few times. The chain employs TRBV21-1 and TRBJ2-7; whether TRBD2, the table's D call, matches the DNA was not checked. TRBV21-1 is shown as a pseudogene. The CDR3 is made up of 16 amino acids. The CDR3 is CASSKGGGRVLLEQYF. For the CDR3, the DNA is TGTGCCAGCAGCAAAGGAGGTGGGAGGGTGCTCTTGGAGCAGTACTTC.

This clonotype occurred a few times. The gene calls are TRBV27 and TRBJ1-4; D is unresolved. This CDR3 is built from 13 residues. From germline, CDR1 is MNHEY and CDR2 SMNVEV (reference sequence). Between the trimmed V and J ends, which lost 6 bases and 4 bases, there was a span of 9 bases. CDR3 protein: CASRDGGNEKLFF. The CDR3, as DNA: TGTGCCAGCAGGGACGGAGGTAATGAAAAACTGTTTTTT. Using reference TRBV27 and TRBJ1-4 for the parts outside the CDR3, the full variable domain is EAQVTQNPRYLITVTGKKLTVTCSQNMNHEYMSWYRQDPGLGLRQIYYSMNVEVTDKGDVPEGYKVSRKEKRNFPLILESPSPNQTSLYFCASRDGGNEKLFFGSGTQLSVL.

The sample holds a few counts of this clonotype. The rearrangement joins TRBV7-2 to TRBJ2-2; weak D call: TRBD1 (6 bases). V dropped 6 bases and J dropped 3 bases, with 11 bases sitting between them. The CDR3 contains 14 residues. Germline CDR1 and CDR2: SGHTA and FQGNSA. CDR3 region: CASRRQEYTGELFF. CDR3 sequence (DNA): TGTGCCAGCAGGAGACAGGAATACACCGGGGAGCTGTTTTTT.

This clonotype was counted between two and nine times. The V gene is TRBV6-1, the J gene TRBJ1-1; 9 bases map to TRBD1. J gave up 6 bases and V 5 bases, and 13 bases lay outside the gene matches. Germline lookup yields CDR1 MNHNS and CDR2 SASEGT. The CDR3 contains 16 residues. CDR3 coding DNA: TGTGCCAGCAGTCCAGCACCGGGACAGGGATTCGCTGAAGCTTTCTTT. Translation gives CASSPAPGQGFAEAFF.

There are a few counts of this clonotype. The gene calls are TRBV24-1 and TRBJ2-7; D tentatively reads TRBD1 or TRBD2 (5 bases each). The CDR3 sequence is 15 residues long. V lost 4 bases and J 4 bases, leaving 16 bases between the germline ends. Per the germline V gene, CDR1 is KGHDR and CDR2 is SFDVKD. CDR3 loop: CATSDGRDGRYEQYF. In DNA, the CDR3 is TGTGCCACCAGTGACGGCCGGGACGGTAGATACGAGCAGTACTTC.

This clonotype was seen a few times. The rearrangement links TRBV28 to TRBJ2-1, with a tentative D call TRBD1 (5 bases). V was trimmed by 2 bases and J by 10 bases, leaving 9 bases between them. Looked up from germline, CDR1 is MDHEN and CDR2 is SYDVKM. The CDR3 length is 12 residues. CDR3 in amino acids: CASSLSQGEQFF. The CDR3, as DNA: TGTGCCAGCAGTTTAAGCCAGGGCGAGCAGTTCTTC.